The 10 T cell receptor beta chains below were found in one sample sequenced in a study of blood T cell repertoires in COVID-19. Sequenced by immunoSEQ multiplex PCR; TCRdb stores in-frame clones only, minus some. The sample has approximately 12,000 clones; approximately 89% are singletons. The sequenced material came from peripheral blood. These receptors were collected from a human donor in a cohort sampled during active COVID-19.

The rearrangement uses TRBV6-5 and TRBJ1-1; 10 bases are a match to TRBD1. This CDR3 contains 16 residues. Trimming cost V 0 bases and J 5 bases; bases outside gene matches: 6. Germline assignment: CDR1 MNHEY and CDR2 SVGAGI. This chain's CDR3 is CASSYSRTGGLTEAFF. CDR3 sequence (DNA): TGTGCCAGCAGTTACTCACGGACAGGGGGATTGACTGAAGCTTTCTTT.

This clone was seen once. The sample carries other DNA sequences with the same CDR3. The V gene is TRBV5-4, the J gene TRBJ2-2; TRBD2 aligns across 7 bases. Germline V gene lookup returns CDR1 SGHNT and CDR2 YYREEE (reference sequence). This CDR3 contains 15 residues. The V gene end was trimmed by 4 bases and the J gene end by 1 base; junction bases not matched to a gene: 4. CDR3 protein: CASSTSGVNTGELFF. In DNA, the CDR3 is TGTGCCAGCAGCACAAGCGGGGTGAACACCGGGGAGCTGTTTTTT.

The rearrangement links TRBV3-1 (or the pseudogene TRBV3-2) to TRBJ2-3, with D tentatively TRBD2 (6 bases). Germline lookup yields CDR1 LGHDT and CDR2 YNNKEL (reference sequence). The V gene lost 3 bases and the J gene lost 2 bases, with 15 bases spanning the gap. CDR3 length: 16 amino acids. The CDR3 sequence is CASSHRRVGLTDTQYF. CDR3 nucleotides: TGTGCCAGCAGCCACCGGCGGGTGGGACTCACAGATACGCAGTATTTT.

The chain links TRBV10-3 to TRBJ1-1; 7 bases agree with TRBD1. Germline CDR1 reads ENHRY; CDR2 reads SYGVKD. The CDR3 contains 12 residues. V lost 9 bases and J lost 6; bases outside the gene matches: 7. CDR3 DNA sequence: TGTGCCATGACAGGGCAAGCGGCTGAAGCTTTCTTT. The encoded protein is CAMTGQAAEAFF.

This chain connects TRBV24-1 to TRBJ2-1; 10 bases fit TRBD2. Germline V gene lookup returns CDR1 KGHDR and CDR2 SFDVKD. The CDR3 contains 16 residues. The ends lost 2 bases at V and 9 bases at J; junction bases unmatched: 9. The chain's CDR3 is CATSDSASGGPGEQFF. In nucleotides, the CDR3 is TGTGCCACCAGTGATTCGGCTAGCGGGGGACCTGGTGAGCAGTTCTTC.

This chain connects TRBV7-9 to TRBJ2-7, with 13 bases matching TRBD2. The length of the CDR3 is 17 residues. The V gene's germline CDR1 is SEHNR and CDR2 FQNEAQ (reference sequence). V lost 5 bases, J lost 2 bases, and 9 bases stayed unmatched. The CDR3 sequence is CASSPTTSGGPTYEQYF. Here the CDR3 DNA reads TGTGCCAGCAGCCCCACGACTAGCGGGGGGCCCACCTACGAGCAGTACTTC.

The chain recombines TRBV29-1 with TRBJ2-5, with a possible D match to TRBD2 (5 bases). CDR3 size: 12 residues. The germline V gene has CDR1 SQVTM and CDR2 ANQGSEA. V dropped 8 bases and J dropped 2 bases, with 12 bases sitting between them. This CDR3 reads CSPGPGQETQYF. CDR3 nucleotides: TGCAGCCCGGGTCCGGGGCAAGAGACCCAGTACTTC.

The CDR3 coding sequence is TGTGCCAGCAGCCAATCAGGCCGGGGAGAGCCCCAGCATTTT. This sequence encodes CASSQSGRGEPQHF. The chain employs TRBV16 and TRBJ1-5; D gene unclear. The germline gives CDR1 KGHSY, CDR2 FQNENV. The CDR3 length is 14 residues. Trimming removed 0 bases at V and 8 bases at J, with 11 bases between.

V is TRBV7-9 and J is TRBJ2-7; a weak D match, TRBD1 (6 bases). Germline V gene sequence: CDR1 SEHNR, CDR2 FQNEAQ (reference sequence). V was cut by 0 bases and J by 3 bases, with 15 bases left in between. CDR3 length equals 16 residues. The CDR3 protein is CASSLAGTGSLYEQYF. The DNA of the CDR3 is TGTGCCAGCAGCTTAGCGGGAACAGGGAGTCTCTACGAGCAGTACTTC.

The rearrangement links TRBV24-1 to TRBJ1-1, with D hard to call. The germline V and J ends were trimmed by 5 bases and 11 bases, with 20 bases remaining between them. Germline CDR1 and CDR2: KGHDR and SFDVKD. The CDR3 runs 14 residues. In DNA, the CDR3 is TGTGCCACCAGTGCTCCAGATCGCACTGCCGGGGCTTTCTTT. Translating gives CATSAPDRTAGAFF.